This T cell receptor (beta chain) was sequenced during a study of graft-versus-host responses after intestinal transplantation. Study overall: Tacrolimus and steroids were given for three to four years to all recipients after anti-thymocyte globulin induction.

Germline loops: CDR1 SGHDT, CDR2 YYEEEE. This CDR3 spans 17 amino acids. Trimming removed 4 bases from V and 4 bases from J; junction bases left unmatched: 13. General study findings and limits: In recipient marrow, GvH clones were found, and some appeared first in ileum or blood. Across patients carrying graft-donor T cell macrochimerism, allografts held high graft-versus-host to host-versus-graft clonal ratios. Declining HvG levels early post-transplant were linked to peak circulating GvH clone levels.

This clone was seen once. Its antigen is as yet unknown. Profiling relied on immunoSEQ multiplex PCR, and the TCRdb table lists in-frame clones only, not all of them. The table lists 85,000 to 100,000 clones, under 95% of them singletons, with around 0.07% in the top ten. Sequences were derived from unstimulated CD8+ T cells sorted from spleen or lymph node cells, sampled before transplant. The V and J genes are TRBV5-6 and TRBJ2-3; 9 bases align to TRBD2. The source is a human donor who was the organ donor for an intestinal transplant. This CDR3 is CASSLLLSSGEPDTQYF. For the CDR3, the DNA is TGTGCCAGCAGCCTCCTCTTGTCTAGCGGGGAGCCAGATACGCAGTATTTT.